The rows below give T cell receptor beta chains drawn from one sample of a study of blood T cell repertoires in COVID-19. The method was immunoSEQ multiplex PCR; TCRdb's version includes in-frame clones alone and lacks a portion of them. The sample lists roughly 380,000 clones, 89% seen once, with 1.5% to 1.8% in the top ten. The sequenced sample consisted of peripheral blood. The receptors stem from a woman between 40 and 50 years old with COVID-19, enrolled during active disease. Each CDR3 is given with its conserved first and last residue. The order of the fields is V gene, clone size, J gene, D gene, CDR3 DNA, CDR3 protein. The D gene is left open where the match is weak. Only some rows state a clone size, as once, few, many or a class for expanded clones.

v_gene: TRBV5-1; abundance: .; j_gene: TRBJ2-2; d_gene: .; CDR3nt: TGCGCCAGCAGCTCTCTTACAGGGAGCTTGAACACCGGGGAGCTGTTTTTT; CDR3aa: CASSSLTGSLNTGELFF
v_gene: TRBV27; abundance: .; j_gene: TRBJ2-7; d_gene: .; CDR3nt: TGTGCCAGCAGTTTATGGCAGGGCTGGGAGCAGTACTTC; CDR3aa: CASSLWQGWEQYF
v_gene: TRBV6-4; abundance: .; j_gene: TRBJ1-2; d_gene: .; CDR3nt: TGTGCCAGCAGCCCCAAAACAGGGACCTGGCGAAGCGAGGGCTACACCTTC; CDR3aa: CASSPKTGTWRSEGYTF
v_gene: TRBV15; abundance: .; j_gene: TRBJ1-1; d_gene: .; CDR3nt: TGTGCCACCAGCAGAATTCAGGGTGGGACTGAAGCTTTCTTT; CDR3aa: CATSRIQGGTEAFF
v_gene: TRBV19; abundance: once; j_gene: TRBJ1-3; d_gene: .; CDR3nt: TGTGCCACCCCGCGGAACCCAGGGTCTGGAAACACCATATATTTT; CDR3aa: CATPRNPGSGNTIYF
v_gene: TRBV29-1; abundance: .; j_gene: TRBJ1-2; d_gene: .; CDR3nt: TGCAGCATAGGGGGGGAATCTAACTATGGCTACACCTTC; CDR3aa: CSIGGESNYGYTF
v_gene: TRBV6-5; abundance: .; j_gene: TRBJ1-1; d_gene: TRBD1; CDR3nt: TGTGCCAGCAGGGGGGACAGGGTCGAGGCTTTCTTT; CDR3aa: CASRGDRVEAFF
v_gene: TRBV13; abundance: once; j_gene: TRBJ1-6; d_gene: .; CDR3nt: TGTGCCAGCAGCTTAAGGGGTCCTCTTAATTCACCCCTCCACTTT; CDR3aa: CASSLRGPLNSPLHF
v_gene: TRBV11-2; abundance: .; j_gene: TRBJ1-3; d_gene: .; CDR3nt: TGTGCCAGCAGCTTTGGGCAGGGGCGTGCTGGAAACACCATATATTTT; CDR3aa: CASSFGQGRAGNTIYF
v_gene: TRBV6-6; abundance: .; j_gene: TRBJ1-5; d_gene: .; CDR3nt: TGTGCCAGCAGACAGGGAGCGAGCAATCAGCCCCAGCATTTT; CDR3aa: CASRQGASNQPQHF
v_gene: TRBV9; abundance: .; j_gene: TRBJ1-2; d_gene: TRBD1; CDR3nt: TGTGCCAGCAGCGCGGACAGGGGCGGCTATGGCTACACCTTC; CDR3aa: CASSADRGGYGYTF
v_gene: TRBV11-2; abundance: .; j_gene: TRBJ2-5; d_gene: TRBD1; CDR3nt: TGTGCCAGCAGCGTTAACAGGGGATGGGAGACCCAGTACTTC; CDR3aa: CASSVNRGWETQYF
v_gene: TRBV4-2; abundance: .; j_gene: TRBJ1-6; d_gene: .; CDR3nt: TGTGCCAGCAGCCAAGATCCCGGGTTTAATTCACCCCTCCACTTT; CDR3aa: CASSQDPGFNSPLHF
v_gene: TRBV6-1; abundance: .; j_gene: TRBJ1-1; d_gene: TRBD1; CDR3nt: TGTGCCAGCAGTGAAGGACAGGGATACACTGAAGCTTTCTTT; CDR3aa: CASSEGQGYTEAFF
v_gene: TRBV7-8; abundance: .; j_gene: TRBJ1-4; d_gene: TRBD1; CDR3nt: TGTGCCAGCAGCTTAACCGGGACAGCTAATGAAAAACTGTTTTTT; CDR3aa: CASSLTGTANEKLFF
v_gene: TRBV28; abundance: .; j_gene: TRBJ1-2; d_gene: TRBD1; CDR3nt: TGTGCCAGCTATATCGAGGGGGCGACGATTGGCTACACCTTC; CDR3aa: CASYIEGATIGYTF
v_gene: TRBV5-1; abundance: .; j_gene: TRBJ1-4; d_gene: .; CDR3nt: TGCGCCAGCAGCCGCGGAACGAATGAAAAACTGTTTTTT; CDR3aa: CASSRGTNEKLFF
v_gene: TRBV3-1/TRBV3-2; abundance: .; j_gene: TRBJ1-5; d_gene: TRBD1; CDR3nt: TGTGCCAGCAGCCAAGGCCTAGGGACAGCGAGGCAGCCCCAGCATTTT; CDR3aa: CASSQGLGTARQPQHF
v_gene: TRBV3-1/TRBV3-2; abundance: .; j_gene: TRBJ1-1; d_gene: .; CDR3nt: TGTGCCAGCAGCCATTTTCTAGCCGGGACTGAAGCTTTCTTT; CDR3aa: CASSHFLAGTEAFF
v_gene: TRBV3-1/TRBV3-2; abundance: .; j_gene: TRBJ2-3; d_gene: .; CDR3nt: TGTGCCAGCAGCCTACTAGCTCCTGGGGCGGATACGCAGTATTTT; CDR3aa: CASSLLAPGADTQYF
v_gene: TRBV5-1; abundance: .; j_gene: TRBJ1-1; d_gene: TRBD1; CDR3nt: TGCGCCAGCAGCTTGCAGGGGGGAAACACTGAAGCTTTCTTT; CDR3aa: CASSLQGGNTEAFF
v_gene: TRBV10-3; abundance: .; j_gene: TRBJ2-5; d_gene: TRBD2; CDR3nt: TGTGCCATCAGTGACAGGCGGGGGGTCCAAGAGACCCAGTACTTC; CDR3aa: CAISDRRGVQETQYF
v_gene: TRBV6-2/TRBV6-3; abundance: .; j_gene: TRBJ1-4; d_gene: .; CDR3nt: TGTGCCAGCAGTTACGTCACAGGGAGTAATTTGGAAAAACTGTTTTTT; CDR3aa: CASSYVTGSNLEKLFF
v_gene: TRBV24-1; abundance: .; j_gene: TRBJ1-1; d_gene: .; CDR3nt: TGTGCCACCAGTGATTCACGCGAAAAAGGGGATAACACTGAAGCTTTCTTT; CDR3aa: CATSDSREKGDNTEAFF
v_gene: TRBV24-1; abundance: .; j_gene: TRBJ2-3; d_gene: TRBD1; CDR3nt: TGTGCCACCAGTGACCGAGGACAGGGCACAGATACGCAGTATTTT; CDR3aa: CATSDRGQGTDTQYF
v_gene: TRBV7-9; abundance: .; j_gene: TRBJ2-2; d_gene: TRBD2; CDR3nt: TGTGCCAGCAGCTCCCTCGGGGGGGGGCCTGACACCGGGGAGCTGTTTTTT; CDR3aa: CASSSLGGGPDTGELFF
v_gene: TRBV7-6; abundance: .; j_gene: TRBJ2-1; d_gene: .; CDR3nt: TGTGCCAGCAGCTTAGGAGGGCCGGCACAGTTCTTC; CDR3aa: CASSLGGPAQFF
v_gene: TRBV6-4; abundance: .; j_gene: TRBJ1-5; d_gene: TRBD1; CDR3nt: TGTGCCAGCATTTTGAGACAGGGGAAAAAAGATCAGCCCCAGCATTTT; CDR3aa: CASILRQGKKDQPQHF
v_gene: TRBV28; abundance: .; j_gene: TRBJ1-5; d_gene: .; CDR3nt: TGTGCCAGCAGTTTAAAGCCGTTTCATCAGCCCCAGCATTTT; CDR3aa: CASSLKPFHQPQHF
v_gene: TRBV9; abundance: .; j_gene: TRBJ2-2; d_gene: .; CDR3nt: TGTGCCAGCAATGAGGGTCCGAACACCGGGGAGCTGTTTTTT; CDR3aa: CASNEGPNTGELFF
v_gene: TRBV19; abundance: .; j_gene: TRBJ1-1; d_gene: .; CDR3nt: TGTGCCAGTAGTATTAGGCAGGGTGCGGCTGAAGCTTTCTTT; CDR3aa: CASSIRQGAAEAFF
v_gene: TRBV7-2; abundance: .; j_gene: TRBJ2-5; d_gene: .; CDR3nt: TGTGCCAGCAGCCCCACTAGTGGACTTTTGGAGACCCAGTACTTC; CDR3aa: CASSPTSGLLETQYF
v_gene: TRBV6-5; abundance: .; j_gene: TRBJ1-1; d_gene: .; CDR3nt: TGTGCCAGCGTTTACAGCCTCCGAGCTTTCTTT; CDR3aa: CASVYSLRAFF
v_gene: TRBV7-2; abundance: .; j_gene: TRBJ1-5; d_gene: .; CDR3nt: TGTGCCAGCAGCTTAGAGCACAGGGTTCTCAATCAGCCCCAGCATTTT; CDR3aa: CASSLEHRVLNQPQHF
v_gene: TRBV21-1; abundance: .; j_gene: TRBJ1-6; d_gene: .; CDR3nt: TGTGCCAGCAGCAAAATTCGGAGGGCAGGGGGGATGGGACCACCCCTCCACTTT; CDR3aa: CASSKIRRAGGMGPPLHF
v_gene: TRBV28; abundance: once; j_gene: TRBJ2-3; d_gene: .; CDR3nt: TGTGCCAGCAGCCCCACCGGGACAAGCACAGATACGCAGTATTTT; CDR3aa: CASSPTGTSTDTQYF
v_gene: TRBV5-4; abundance: .; j_gene: TRBJ2-3; d_gene: .; CDR3nt: TGTGCCAGCAGCCCGGGAGCCGTAGGCACAGATACGCAGTATTTT; CDR3aa: CASSPGAVGTDTQYF